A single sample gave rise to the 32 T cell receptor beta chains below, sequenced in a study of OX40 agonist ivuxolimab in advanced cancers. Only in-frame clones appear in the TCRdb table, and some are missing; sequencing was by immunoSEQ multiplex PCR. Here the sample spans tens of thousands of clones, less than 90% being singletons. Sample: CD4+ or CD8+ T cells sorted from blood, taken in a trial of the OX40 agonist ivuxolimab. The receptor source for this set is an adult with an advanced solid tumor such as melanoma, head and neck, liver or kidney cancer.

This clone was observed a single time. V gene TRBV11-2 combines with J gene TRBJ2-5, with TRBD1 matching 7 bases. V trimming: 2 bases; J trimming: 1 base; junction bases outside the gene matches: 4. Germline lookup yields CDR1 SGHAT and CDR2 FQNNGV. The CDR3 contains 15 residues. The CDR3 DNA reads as TGTGCCAGCAGCTTACGGGGACAGCCCCAAGAGACCCAGTACTTC. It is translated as CASSLRGQPQETQYF. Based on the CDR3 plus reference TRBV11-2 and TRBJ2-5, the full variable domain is EAGVAQSPRYKIIEKRQSVAFWCNPISGHATLYWYQQILGQGPKLLIQFQNNGVVDDSQLPKDRFSAERLKGVDSTLKIQPAKLEDSAVYLCASSLRGQPQETQYFGPGTRLLVL.

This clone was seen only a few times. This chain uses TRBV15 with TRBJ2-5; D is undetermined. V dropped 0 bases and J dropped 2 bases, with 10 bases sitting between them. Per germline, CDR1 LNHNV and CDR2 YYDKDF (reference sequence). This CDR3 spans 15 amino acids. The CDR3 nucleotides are TGTGCCACCAGCAGAGATCCGGGCAAACAAGAGACCCAGTACTTC. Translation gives CATSRDPGKQETQYF.

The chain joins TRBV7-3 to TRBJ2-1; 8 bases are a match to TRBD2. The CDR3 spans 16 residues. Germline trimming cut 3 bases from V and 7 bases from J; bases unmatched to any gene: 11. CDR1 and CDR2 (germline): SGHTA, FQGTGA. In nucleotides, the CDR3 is TGTGCCAGCAGCTTCTTCCCCGGACTAGCCTCGAATGAGCAGTTCTTC. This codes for CASSFFPGLASNEQFF. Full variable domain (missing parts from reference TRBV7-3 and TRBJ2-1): GAGVSQTPSNKVTEKGKYVELRCDPISGHTALYWYRQSLGQGPEFLIYFQGTGAADDSGLPNDRFFAVRPEGSVSTLKIQRTERGDSAVYLCASSFFPGLASNEQFFGPGTRLTVL.

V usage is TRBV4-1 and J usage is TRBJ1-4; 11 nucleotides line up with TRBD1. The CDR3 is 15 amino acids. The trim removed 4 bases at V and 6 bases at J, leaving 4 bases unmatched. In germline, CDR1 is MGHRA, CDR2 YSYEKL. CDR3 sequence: CASSRSGQGDEKLFF. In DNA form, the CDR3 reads TGCGCCAGCAGCCGTTCGGGACAGGGGGATGAAAAACTGTTTTTT.

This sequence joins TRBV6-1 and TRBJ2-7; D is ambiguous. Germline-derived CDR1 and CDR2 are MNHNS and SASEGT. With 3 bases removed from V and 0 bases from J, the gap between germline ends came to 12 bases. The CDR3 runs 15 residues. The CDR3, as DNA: TGTGCCAGCAGTGATCCCCAGCTTAGCTCCTACGAGCAGTACTTC. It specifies CASSDPQLSSYEQYF.

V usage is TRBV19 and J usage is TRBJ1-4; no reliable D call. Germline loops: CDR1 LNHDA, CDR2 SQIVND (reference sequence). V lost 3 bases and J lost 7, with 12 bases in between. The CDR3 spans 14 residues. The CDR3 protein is CASSIYSTAEKLFF. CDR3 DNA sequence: TGTGCCAGTAGTATTTATTCGACCGCTGAAAAACTGTTTTTT.

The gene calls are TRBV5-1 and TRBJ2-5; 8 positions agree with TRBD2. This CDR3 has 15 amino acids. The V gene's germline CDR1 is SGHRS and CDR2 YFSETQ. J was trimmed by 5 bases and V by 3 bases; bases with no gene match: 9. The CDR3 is CASSSAGTRSETQYF. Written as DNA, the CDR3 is TGCGCCAGCAGCTCCGCGGGGACTAGGAGTGAGACCCAGTACTTC.

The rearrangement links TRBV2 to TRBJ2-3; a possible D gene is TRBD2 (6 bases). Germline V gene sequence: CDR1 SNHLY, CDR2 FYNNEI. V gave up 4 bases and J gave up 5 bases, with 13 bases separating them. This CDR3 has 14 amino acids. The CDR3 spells CASSGRSGVDTQYF. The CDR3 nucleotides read TGTGCCAGCAGTGGGCGTAGCGGAGTAGATACGCAGTATTTT.

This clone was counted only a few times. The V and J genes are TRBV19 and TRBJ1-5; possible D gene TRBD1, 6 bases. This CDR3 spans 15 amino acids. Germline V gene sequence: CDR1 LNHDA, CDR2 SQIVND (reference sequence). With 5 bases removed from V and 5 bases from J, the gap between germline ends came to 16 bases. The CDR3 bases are TGTGCCAGTAGTGCCCGAGGGGGGTTTGATCAGCCCCAGCATTTT. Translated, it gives CASSARGGFDQPQHF.

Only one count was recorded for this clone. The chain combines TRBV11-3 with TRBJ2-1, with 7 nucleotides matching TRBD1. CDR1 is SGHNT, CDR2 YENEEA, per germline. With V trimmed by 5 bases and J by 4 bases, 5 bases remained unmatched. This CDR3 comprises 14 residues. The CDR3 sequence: CASSPQGQYNEQFF. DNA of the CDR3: TGTGCCAGCAGCCCACAGGGACAGTACAATGAGCAGTTCTTC.

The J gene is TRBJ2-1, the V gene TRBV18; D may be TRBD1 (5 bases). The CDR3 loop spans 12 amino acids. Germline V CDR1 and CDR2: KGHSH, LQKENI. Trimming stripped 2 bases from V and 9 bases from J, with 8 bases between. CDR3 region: CASSPDTGEQFF. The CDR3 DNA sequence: TGTGCCAGCTCACCAGATACAGGTGAGCAGTTCTTC.

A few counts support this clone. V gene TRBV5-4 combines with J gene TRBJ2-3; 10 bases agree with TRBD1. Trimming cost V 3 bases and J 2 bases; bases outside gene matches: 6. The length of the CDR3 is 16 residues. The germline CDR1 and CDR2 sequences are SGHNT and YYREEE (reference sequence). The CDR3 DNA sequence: TGTGCCAGCAGCTACCGGACAGGGGGGATCACAGATACGCAGTATTTT. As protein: CASSYRTGGITDTQYF.

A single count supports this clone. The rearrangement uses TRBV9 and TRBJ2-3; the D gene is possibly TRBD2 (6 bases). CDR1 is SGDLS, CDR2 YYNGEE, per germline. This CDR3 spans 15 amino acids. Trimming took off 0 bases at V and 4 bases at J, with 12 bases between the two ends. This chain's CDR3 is CASSVDTGAADTQYF. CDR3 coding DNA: TGTGCCAGCAGCGTAGATACGGGAGCTGCAGATACGCAGTATTTT.

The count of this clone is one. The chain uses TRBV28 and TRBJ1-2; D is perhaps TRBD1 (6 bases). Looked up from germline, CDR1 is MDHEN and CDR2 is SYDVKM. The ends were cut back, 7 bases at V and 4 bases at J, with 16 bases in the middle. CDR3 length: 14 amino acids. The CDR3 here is CASTAGAWSYGYTF. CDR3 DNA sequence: TGTGCCAGCACCGCAGGGGCCTGGAGCTATGGCTACACCTTC.

The CDR3 sequence is CASSLRGLAGGNEQFF. The CDR3 DNA follows: TGTGCCAGCAGCCTCCGGGGGCTAGCGGGAGGGAATGAGCAGTTCTTC. The gene calls are TRBV27 and TRBJ2-1; 12 bases agree with TRBD2. The CDR3 runs 16 residues. V shed 6 bases, J shed 7 bases, and the junction held 10 bases outside the gene matches. The germline CDR1 and CDR2 sequences are MNHEY and SMNVEV (reference sequence).

The CDR3 DNA reads TGCAGTGCCACGTACCAAGAGACCCAGTACTTC. Protein sequence: CSATYQETQYF. The chain recombines TRBV20-1 with TRBJ2-5; D not certain. The V gene's germline CDR1 is DFQATT and CDR2 SNEGSKA (reference sequence). This CDR3 region has 11 residues. Trimming cost V 6 bases and J 0 bases, with 5 bases left between them.

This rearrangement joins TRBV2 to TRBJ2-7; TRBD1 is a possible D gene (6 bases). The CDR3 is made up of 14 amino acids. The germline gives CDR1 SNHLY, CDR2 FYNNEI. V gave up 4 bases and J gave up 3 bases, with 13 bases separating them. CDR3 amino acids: CASSVQGSRYEQYF. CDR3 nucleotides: TGTGCCAGCAGTGTACAGGGATCGCGCTACGAGCAGTACTTC. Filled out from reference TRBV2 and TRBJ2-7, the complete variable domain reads EPEVTQTPSHQVTQMGQEVILRCVPISNHLYFYWYRQILGQKVEFLVSFYNNEISEKSEIFDDQFSVERPDGSNFTLKIRSTKLEDSAMYFCASSVQGSRYEQYFGPGTRLTVT.

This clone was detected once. The CDR3 DNA reads TGTGCCAGCACTACAGGGGGCGCGCCTTTCTGGCAGTTCTTC. Residues: CASTTGGAPFWQFF. This rearrangement joins TRBV28 to TRBJ2-1; 9 bases line up with TRBD1. The V gene end was trimmed by 7 bases and the J gene end by 12 bases; junction bases not matched to a gene: 13. This CDR3 contains 14 residues. Germline V lookup: CDR1 MDHEN, CDR2 SYDVKM.

CDR3 region: CASSPRKDHYEQYF. The CDR3 DNA follows: TGTGCCAGCTCACCCAGGAAGGACCACTACGAGCAGTACTTC. The chain combines TRBV18 with TRBJ2-7; D gene ambiguous. CDR3 length: 14 residues. V lost 3 bases, J lost 3 bases, and 12 bases lay in between. Looked up from germline, CDR1 is KGHSH and CDR2 is LQKENI.

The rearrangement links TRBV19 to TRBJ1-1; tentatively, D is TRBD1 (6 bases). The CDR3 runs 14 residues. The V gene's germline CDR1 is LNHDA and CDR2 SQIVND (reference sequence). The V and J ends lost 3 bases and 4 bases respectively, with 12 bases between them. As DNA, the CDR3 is TGTGCCAGTAGTATCGGCAGGGGCGGCACTGAAGCTTTCTTT. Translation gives CASSIGRGGTEAFF.

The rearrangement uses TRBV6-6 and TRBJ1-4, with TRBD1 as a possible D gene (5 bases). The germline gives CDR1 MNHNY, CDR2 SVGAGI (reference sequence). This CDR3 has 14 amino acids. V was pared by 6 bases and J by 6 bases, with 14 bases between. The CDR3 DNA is TGTGCCAGCAGGTCCGGGGGATGGTATGAAAAACTGTTTTTT. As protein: CASRSGGWYEKLFF.

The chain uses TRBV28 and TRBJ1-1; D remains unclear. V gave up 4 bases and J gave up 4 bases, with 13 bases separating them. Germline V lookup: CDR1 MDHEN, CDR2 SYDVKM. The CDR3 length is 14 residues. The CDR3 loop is CASSSQLRITEAFF. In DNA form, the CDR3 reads TGTGCCAGCAGTTCCCAACTTAGGATCACTGAAGCTTTCTTT.

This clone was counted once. The CDR3 is CAWSGGNTQPQHF. The CDR3 DNA sequence: TGTGCCTGGAGTGGAGGGAATACTCAGCCCCAGCATTTT. The chain combines TRBV30 with TRBJ1-5; no definite D call. Trimming cost V 1 base and J 6 bases, with 10 bases left between them. The germline V gene has CDR1 GTSNPN and CDR2 SVGIG (reference sequence). The CDR3 is 13 amino acids. The full variable domain, rest sourced from reference TRBV30 and TRBJ1-5, is SQTIHQWPATLVQPVGSPLSLECTVEGTSNPNLYWYRQAAGRGLQLLFYSVGIGQISSEVPQNLSASRPQDRQFILSSKKLLLSDSGFYLCAWSGGNTQPQHFGDGTRLSIL.

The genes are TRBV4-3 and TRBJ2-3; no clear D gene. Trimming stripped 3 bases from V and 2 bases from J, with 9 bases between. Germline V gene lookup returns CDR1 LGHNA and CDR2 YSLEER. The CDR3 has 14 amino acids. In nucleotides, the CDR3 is TGCGCCAGCAGCCATCAGACATCCACAGATACGCAGTATTTT. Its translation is CASSHQTSTDTQYF.

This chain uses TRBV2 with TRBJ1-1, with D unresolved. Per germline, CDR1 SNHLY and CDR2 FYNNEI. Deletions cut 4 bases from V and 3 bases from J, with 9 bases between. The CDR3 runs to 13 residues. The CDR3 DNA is TGTGCCAGCAGTGGAGCGCCAGACACTGAAGCTTTCTTT. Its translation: CASSGAPDTEAFF.

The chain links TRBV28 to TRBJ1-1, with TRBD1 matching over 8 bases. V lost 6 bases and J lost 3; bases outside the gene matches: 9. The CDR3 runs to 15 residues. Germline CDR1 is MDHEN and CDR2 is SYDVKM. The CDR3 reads CASSPGQGGDTEAFF. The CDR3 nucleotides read TGTGCCAGCAGCCCCGGACAGGGTGGGGACACTGAAGCTTTCTTT.

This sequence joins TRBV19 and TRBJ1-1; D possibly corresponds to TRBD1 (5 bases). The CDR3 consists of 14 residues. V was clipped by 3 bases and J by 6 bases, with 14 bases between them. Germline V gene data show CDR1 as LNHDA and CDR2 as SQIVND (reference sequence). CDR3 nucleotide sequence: TGTGCCAGTAGTATGTTTTTAGGGGATGCTGAAGCTTTCTTT. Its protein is CASSMFLGDAEAFF.

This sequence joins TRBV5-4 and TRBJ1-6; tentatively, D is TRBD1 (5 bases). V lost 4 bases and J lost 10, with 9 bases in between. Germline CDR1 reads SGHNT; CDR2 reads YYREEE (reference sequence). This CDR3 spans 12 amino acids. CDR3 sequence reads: CASSRGGSPLHF. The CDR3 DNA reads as TGTGCCAGCAGCCGGGGGGGATCACCCCTCCACTTT. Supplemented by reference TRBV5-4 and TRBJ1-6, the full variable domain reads ETGVTQSPTHLIKTRGQQVTLRCSSQSGHNTVSWYQQALGQGPQFIFQYYREEENGRGNFPPRFSGLQFPNYSSELNVNALELDDSALYLCASSRGGSPLHFGNGTRLTVT.

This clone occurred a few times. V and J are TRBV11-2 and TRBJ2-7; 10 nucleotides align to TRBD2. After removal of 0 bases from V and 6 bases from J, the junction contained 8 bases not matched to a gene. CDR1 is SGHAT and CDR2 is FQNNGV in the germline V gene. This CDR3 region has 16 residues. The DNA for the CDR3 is TGTGCCAGCAGCTTAGATTTTGGCCTAGCGGGAGTCGAGCAGTACTTC. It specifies CASSLDFGLAGVEQYF.

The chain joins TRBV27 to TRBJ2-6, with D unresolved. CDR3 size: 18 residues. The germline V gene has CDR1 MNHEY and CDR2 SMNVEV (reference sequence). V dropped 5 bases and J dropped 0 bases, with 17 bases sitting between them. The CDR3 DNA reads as TGTGCCAGCAGTCAGAGAGTAACAAGAGTCTCTGGGGCCAACGTCCTGACTTTC. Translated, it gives CASSQRVTRVSGANVLTF.

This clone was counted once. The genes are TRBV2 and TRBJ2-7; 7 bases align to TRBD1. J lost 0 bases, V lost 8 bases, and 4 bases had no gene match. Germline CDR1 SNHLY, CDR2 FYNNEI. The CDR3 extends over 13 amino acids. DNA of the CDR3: TGTGCCAGCCAACAGGGGACCTCCTACGAGCAGTACTTC. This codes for CASQQGTSYEQYF.

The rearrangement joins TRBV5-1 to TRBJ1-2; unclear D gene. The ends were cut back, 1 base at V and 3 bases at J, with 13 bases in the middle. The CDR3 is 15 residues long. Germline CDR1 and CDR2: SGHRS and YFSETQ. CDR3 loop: CASSLRAQRDYGYTF. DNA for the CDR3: TGCGCCAGCAGCTTGAGGGCACAAAGGGACTATGGCTACACCTTC.